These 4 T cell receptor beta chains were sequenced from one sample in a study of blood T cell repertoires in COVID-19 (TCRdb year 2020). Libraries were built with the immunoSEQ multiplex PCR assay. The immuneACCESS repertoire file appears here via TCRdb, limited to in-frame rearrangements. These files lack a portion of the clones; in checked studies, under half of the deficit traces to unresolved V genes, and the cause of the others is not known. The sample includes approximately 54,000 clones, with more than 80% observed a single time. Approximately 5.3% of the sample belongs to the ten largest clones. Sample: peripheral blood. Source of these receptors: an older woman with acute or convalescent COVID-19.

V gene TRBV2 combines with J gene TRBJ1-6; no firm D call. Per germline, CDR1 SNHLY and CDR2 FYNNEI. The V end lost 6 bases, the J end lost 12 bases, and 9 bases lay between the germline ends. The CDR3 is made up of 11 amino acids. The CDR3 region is CASSTVGPLHF. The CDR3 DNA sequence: TGTGCCAGCAGCACAGTAGGACCCCTCCACTTT.

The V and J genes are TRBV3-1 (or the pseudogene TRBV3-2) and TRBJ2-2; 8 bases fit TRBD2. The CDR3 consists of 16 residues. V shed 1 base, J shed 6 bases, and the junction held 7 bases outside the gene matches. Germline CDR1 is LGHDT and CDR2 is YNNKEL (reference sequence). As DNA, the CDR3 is TGTGCCAGCAGCCAAGCGGCGGGAGGTTCCGCCGGGGAGCTGTTTTTT. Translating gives CASSQAAGGSAGELFF.

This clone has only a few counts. As DNA, the CDR3 is TGTGCCAGCAACTCACGAGCGGGAGGGTGGAATGAGCAGTTCTTC. The encoded protein is CASNSRAGGWNEQFF. This rearrangement joins TRBV5-5 to TRBJ2-1, with TRBD2 matching 10 bases. CDR1 is SGHKS and CDR2 is YYEKEE in the germline V gene (reference sequence). The ends lost 6 bases at V and 7 bases at J; junction bases unmatched: 10. This CDR3 region has 15 residues.

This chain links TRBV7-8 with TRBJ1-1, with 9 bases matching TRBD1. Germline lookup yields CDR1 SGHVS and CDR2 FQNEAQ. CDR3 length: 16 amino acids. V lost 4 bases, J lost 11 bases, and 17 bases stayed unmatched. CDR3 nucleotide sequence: TGTGCCAGCAGCTATCGCCCCGGGACAGGGATCTCAGCGGCTTTCTTT. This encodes CASSYRPGTGISAAFF.